Only one count was recorded for the clone carrying this T cell receptor beta chain. The source of the sample is a study of blood T cell repertoires in COVID-19. Overall study context: The study drew acute and convalescent COVID-19 samples from the United States, Italy and Spain. Sample material is recorded as cDNA or gDNA derived from T cells, B-cell-depleted T cells, or PBMCs.

In the authors' workflow: Amplification from reference gene primers served as the basis for estimated nucleated cell counts. Method: immunoSEQ multiplex PCR; TCRdb's copy keeps in-frame clones and lacks some. D and trimming were read from the DNA, whereas the V and J calls and clone size are those reported in that table. The sample contains more than 100,000 clones, over 70% of which appear only once. Germline V gene sequence: CDR1 LNHDA, CDR2 SQIVND (reference sequence). This CDR3 has 13 amino acids. V was pared by 7 bases and J by 3 bases, with 12 bases between. The source is a woman in her 70s with acute or convalescent COVID-19. The specimen was peripheral blood. V is TRBV19 and J is TRBJ1-1; weak D call: TRBD1 (5 bases). The CDR3 reads CASISRVDTEAFF. The CDR3 DNA reads TGTGCCAGTATTTCCAGGGTGGACACTGAAGCTTTCTTT. The whole variable domain, remainder taken from reference TRBV19 and TRBJ1-1, is DGGITQSPKYLFRKEGQNVTLSCEQNLNHDAMYWYRQDPGQGLRLIYYSQIVNDFQKGDIAEGYSVSREKKESFPLTVTSAQKNPTAFYLCASISRVDTEAFFGQGTRLTVV.